The 2 T cell receptor beta chains given below trace back to one sample, sequenced in a study of OX40 agonist ivuxolimab in advanced cancers. The table came from immunoSEQ multiplex PCR; TCRdb's copy has only in-frame clones and leaves some out. The sample carries approximately 100,000 clones, about 91% recorded once. The sample here was CD4+ or CD8+ T cells sorted from blood, taken in a trial of the OX40 agonist ivuxolimab. The source of these receptors is an adult with an advanced solid tumor such as melanoma, head and neck, liver or kidney cancer.

This sequence joins TRBV7-2 and TRBJ2-3, with D unresolved. V was pared by 3 bases and J by 3 bases, with 4 bases between. The germline V gene encodes CDR1 SGHTA and CDR2 FQGNSA. The CDR3 covers 12 residues. The CDR3 spells CASSLGTDTQYF. CDR3 sequence (DNA): TGTGCCAGCAGCTTGGGGACAGATACGCAGTATTTT. Using reference TRBV7-2 and TRBJ2-3 for the parts outside the CDR3, the full variable domain is GAGVSQSPSNKVTEKGKDVELRCDPISGHTALYWYRQSLGQGLEFLIYFQGNSAPDKSGLPSDRFSAERTGGSVSTLTIQRTQQEDSAVYLCASSLGTDTQYFGPGTRLTVL.

The rearrangement links TRBV27 to TRBJ2-3, with 8 bases fitting TRBD2. The CDR3 consists of 16 residues. The V gene's germline CDR1 is MNHEY and CDR2 SMNVEV (reference sequence). J was trimmed by 8 bases and V by 8 bases; bases with no gene match: 18. As DNA, the CDR3 is TGTGCCAGCCCATCCATACCGGGACTAGAGGCTGGTACGCAGTATTTT. This sequence encodes CASPSIPGLEAGTQYF.